What follows are 18 T cell receptor beta chains derived from one specimen sequenced in a study of blood T cell repertoires in COVID-19. Measured with immunoSEQ multiplex PCR; TCRdb has only the in-frame clones, and not every one. The data show around 81,000 clones, nearly 80% seen once. Sequencing used peripheral blood. Every receptor here comes from a human donor in a cohort sampled during active COVID-19.

This clone was recorded at least ten times. The rearrangement joins TRBV12-3 or TRBV12-4 to TRBJ2-3; the D is unclear. V gave up 7 bases and J gave up 0 bases, with 8 bases separating them. This CDR3 spans 13 amino acids. Here the CDR3 reads CASKGGSTDTQYF. The CDR3 region has the DNA TGTGCCAGCAAAGGCGGAAGCACAGATACGCAGTATTTT.

The genes are TRBV9 and TRBJ2-7; possible D gene TRBD2, 8 bases. This CDR3 has 15 residues. Germline V gives CDR1 SGDLS, CDR2 YYNGEE. V lost 4 bases to trimming and J lost 6 bases, with 20 bases between them. CDR3 amino acids: CASSPQGGLESEQYF. The CDR3 nucleotides read TGTGCCAGCAGCCCCCAGGGGGGACTAGAGTCCGAGCAGTACTTC.

This clone has just one count. The chain recombines TRBV7-8 with TRBJ2-3; perhaps TRBD1 as D (6 bases). Germline loops: CDR1 SGHVS, CDR2 FQNEAQ. V lost 5 bases to trimming and J lost 0 bases, with 24 bases between them. CDR3 length: 19 amino acids. The CDR3 region is CASSAGQPTHKFSTDTQYF. The CDR3 DNA sequence: TGTGCCAGCAGCGCCGGACAGCCTACCCACAAGTTTAGCACAGATACGCAGTATTTT.

This clone has only a few counts. The genes are TRBV7-9 and TRBJ2-1, with 9 nucleotides matching TRBD2. V was pared by 1 base and J by 6 bases, with 1 base of the junction left unmatched. Germline V lookup: CDR1 SEHNR, CDR2 FQNEAQ (reference sequence). CDR3 size: 14 residues. The CDR3 loop reads CASSLGGRANEQFF. The DNA for the CDR3 is TGTGCCAGCAGCTTAGGCGGGAGGGCCAATGAGCAGTTCTTC.

The chain carries TRBV3-1 (or the pseudogene TRBV3-2) and TRBJ2-5; tentative D call: TRBD1 (6 bases). Germline V gene lookup returns CDR1 LGHDT and CDR2 YNNKEL (reference sequence). CDR3 length: 16 residues. The germline V and J ends were trimmed by 0 bases and 5 bases, with 16 bases remaining between them. The CDR3 sequence is CASSQETGRGGETQYF. The CDR3 region has the DNA TGTGCCAGCAGCCAAGAGACAGGCCGGGGTGGGGAGACCCAGTACTTC.

The gene calls are TRBV2 and TRBJ2-5; TRBD1 might be the D (7 bases). In germline, CDR1 is SNHLY, CDR2 FYNNEI. The CDR3 runs to 19 residues. The ends were cut back, 4 bases at V and 5 bases at J, with 29 bases in the middle. CDR3: CASSVPTDREWKRVETQYF. CDR3 sequence (DNA): TGTGCCAGCAGTGTTCCTACAGACAGGGAATGGAAGCGGGTGGAGACCCAGTACTTC.

The chain links TRBV6-5 to TRBJ2-7; D is ambiguous. The germline gives CDR1 MNHEY, CDR2 SVGAGI. V shed 6 bases and J shed 1 base, with 13 bases lying between them. This CDR3 contains 14 residues. In DNA, the CDR3 is TGTGCCAGCAGGACAATCGATACGTCCTACGAGCAGTACTTC. Encoded protein: CASRTIDTSYEQYF.

In its sample, this clone was seen a few times. The V and J genes are TRBV6-6 and TRBJ1-2; tentative D call: TRBD1 (5 bases). This CDR3 comprises 13 residues. The V gene lost 7 bases and the J gene lost 7 bases, with 16 bases spanning the gap. Per the germline V gene, CDR1 is MNHNY and CDR2 is SVGAGI (reference sequence). The CDR3, as DNA: TGTGCCAGCACCTTGACCTGGGGGGGTGGCTACACCTTC. Its protein product is CASTLTWGGGYTF.

The V gene is TRBV27, the J gene TRBJ1-6, with 10 bases matching TRBD1. J lost 10 bases, V lost 5 bases, and 5 bases had no gene match. Germline CDR1 reads MNHEY; CDR2 reads SMNVEV (reference sequence). CDR3 length: 14 residues. In DNA form, the CDR3 reads TGTGCCAGCAGTCGGGACAGGGGTAGCTCACCCCTCCACTTT. Its translation: CASSRDRGSSPLHF.

The rearrangement joins TRBV7-2 to TRBJ2-3; D remains unclear. Deletions cut 2 bases from V and 3 bases from J, with 6 bases between. The CDR3 has 13 amino acids. Germline V gene lookup returns CDR1 SGHTA and CDR2 FQGNSA. The CDR3 region has the DNA TGTGCCAGCAGCTTACCCAGGACAGATACGCAGTATTTT. Protein product: CASSLPRTDTQYF.

This rearrangement joins TRBV28 to TRBJ2-7, with D perhaps TRBD1 (6 bases). Germline values: CDR1 MDHEN, CDR2 SYDVKM. This CDR3 spans 15 amino acids. V was pared by 4 bases and J by 2 bases, with 15 bases between. The CDR3, as DNA: TGTGCCAGCAGTTCCCCCGGGACAAAACCCTACGAGCAGTACTTC. Residues: CASSSPGTKPYEQYF.

V and J are TRBV7-2 and TRBJ2-7; D not certain. This CDR3 is built from 15 residues. Germline CDR1 SGHTA, CDR2 FQGNSA. V was clipped by 1 base and J by 2 bases, with 12 bases between them. The CDR3 loop reads CASSLGAALPYEQYF. In DNA, the CDR3 is TGTGCCAGCAGCTTAGGGGCAGCCCTTCCCTACGAGCAGTACTTC.

This chain uses TRBV7-9 with TRBJ2-6; TRBD1 might be the D (6 bases). CDR3 length equals 13 residues. Trimming removed 9 bases from V and 2 bases from J, with 8 bases in between. Per germline, CDR1 SEHNR and CDR2 FQNEAQ (reference sequence). The CDR3 loop reads CARQGTGANVLTF. In DNA, the CDR3 is TGTGCCAGACAGGGTACTGGGGCCAACGTCCTGACTTTC.

This clone came up many times. The genes are TRBV7-9 and TRBJ1-6; 12 positions match TRBD1. V gave up 5 bases and J gave up 14 bases; unmatched junction bases: 7. The CDR3 covers 14 residues. Germline assignment: CDR1 SEHNR and CDR2 FQNEAQ (reference sequence). DNA for the CDR3: TGTGCCAGCAGCCCACCGGGACAGGGGGCTTCCCTCCACTTT. Protein product: CASSPPGQGASLHF. The whole variable domain, filled in from reference TRBV7-9 and TRBJ1-6, reads DTGVSQNPRHKITKRGQNVTFRCDPISEHNRLYWYRQTLGQGPEFLTYFQNEAQLEKSRLLSDRFSAERPKGSFSTLEIQRTEQGDSAMYLCASSPPGQGASLHFGNGTRLTVT.

The CDR3 is CAWSVRYTPGYGYTF. The CDR3 DNA sequence: TGTGCCTGGAGTGTACGGTACACCCCGGGGTATGGCTACACCTTC. The chain uses TRBV30 and TRBJ1-2; D remains ambiguous. V lost 0 bases to trimming and J lost 5 bases, with 16 bases between them. Germline V gene sequence: CDR1 GTSNPN, CDR2 SVGIG (reference sequence). This CDR3 has 15 amino acids.

CDR3 loop: CASTKDTVRGYTF. CDR3 DNA sequence: TGTGCCAGCACCAAGGACACCGTACGGGGCTACACCTTC. The genes are TRBV6-6 and TRBJ1-2, with TRBD1 as a possible D gene (5 bases). V lost 7 bases and J 8 bases, leaving 17 bases between the germline ends. Germline V lookup: CDR1 MNHNY, CDR2 SVGAGI (reference sequence). This CDR3 is built from 13 residues.

The chain uses TRBV9 and TRBJ2-7, with TRBD2 matching 9 bases. Germline V lookup: CDR1 SGDLS, CDR2 YYNGEE. The length of the CDR3 is 14 residues. Trimming took 2 bases from V and 6 from J; bases not matched to a gene: 6. The CDR3 DNA sequence: TGTGCCAGCAGCGTTAGCGGGGGAGCCGTCGAGCAGTACTTC. Encoded protein: CASSVSGGAVEQYF.

The CDR3 is CASSLLSRNTEAFF. CDR3 sequence (DNA): TGTGCCAGCAGTTTGTTGAGTAGAAACACTGAAGCTTTCTTT. J is TRBJ1-1 and V is TRBV27; D call uncertain. Germline CDR1 is MNHEY and CDR2 is SMNVEV (reference sequence). CDR3 length equals 14 residues. V was clipped by 3 bases and J by 2 bases, with 10 bases between them.